The 29 T cell receptor beta chains listed next were all sequenced from one sample in a study of blood T cell repertoires in COVID-19. Only in-frame clones appear in the TCRdb table, and some are missing; sequencing was by immunoSEQ multiplex PCR. Among around 120,000 clones listed, over 60% were seen once. Sequenced sample: peripheral blood. These receptors were collected from a man aged 65 to 85 with acute or convalescent COVID-19.

The chain couples TRBV21-1 to TRBJ2-7; the table's D call of TRBD2 was not tested on the DNA. TRBV21-1 is labeled a pseudogene. The CDR3 spans 15 residues. The CDR3 DNA reads TGTGCCAGCAGTAGAGGGCAGTCCTACTCCTACGAGCAGTACTTC. This gives the protein CASSRGQSYSYEQYF.

The chain recombines TRBV3-1 (or the pseudogene TRBV3-2) with TRBJ1-5; 12 bases map to TRBD1. The J segment lost 7 bases and the V segment lost 2 bases, leaving 9 bases of the junction unmatched. The length of the CDR3 is 17 residues. The germline V gene has CDR1 LGHDT and CDR2 YNNKEL (reference sequence). DNA for the CDR3: TGTGCCAGCAGCCAATCTTGGGACAGGGGGCGCGGACAGCCCCAGCATTTT. Amino acids: CASSQSWDRGRGQPQHF.

This clone was seen a handful of times. The rearrangement links TRBV7-2 to TRBJ1-6; D remains ambiguous. The CDR3 runs 12 residues. Germline CDR1 is SGHTA and CDR2 is FQGNSA. Trimming shortened V by 4 bases and J by 13 bases, and 11 bases separated the two germline ends. The CDR3 region is CASSSGPPPLHF. Here the CDR3 DNA reads TGTGCCAGCAGCTCTGGGCCCCCGCCCCTCCACTTT. Full variable domain (outside the CDR3, taken from reference TRBV7-2 and TRBJ1-6): GAGVSQSPSNKVTEKGKDVELRCDPISGHTALYWYRQSLGQGLEFLIYFQGNSAPDKSGLPSDRFSAERTGGSVSTLTIQRTQQEDSAVYLCASSSGPPPLHFGNGTRLTVT.

V is TRBV4-1 and J is TRBJ2-1; D might be TRBD2 (6 bases). The germline V gene encodes CDR1 MGHRA and CDR2 YSYEKL. The V end was cut by 0 bases, the J end by 5 bases, with 17 bases between. The CDR3 covers 17 residues. The CDR3 DNA reads as TGCGCCAGCAGCCAAGATCACGAACGGGGGTACCACAATGAGCAGTTCTTC. Translated, it gives CASSQDHERGYHNEQFF.

The chain couples TRBV28 to TRBJ1-6; D unresolved. The CDR3 contains 12 residues. Germline CDR1 and CDR2: MDHEN and SYDVKM. V was shortened by 8 bases and J by 8 bases, with 10 bases between the two germline ends. In DNA, the CDR3 is TGTGCCAGCGAGGGAAGGGATTCACCCCTCCACTTT. This codes for CASEGRDSPLHF.

The chain is built from TRBV6-5 and TRBJ1-4; D remains unclear. The CDR3 loop spans 15 amino acids. CDR1 is MNHEY, CDR2 SVGAGI, per germline. V lost 7 bases, J lost 1 base, and 13 bases lay in between. In nucleotides, the CDR3 is TGTGCCAGCACCCCACGCGAGGGAACTAATGAAAAACTGTTTTTT. This encodes CASTPREGTNEKLFF.

V is TRBV5-1 and J is TRBJ1-4; 8 nucleotides line up with TRBD1. Germline loops: CDR1 SGHRS, CDR2 YFSETQ. V dropped 4 bases and J dropped 8; count of bases not matched to a gene: 13. This CDR3 has 16 amino acids. CDR3 sequence reads: CASSPGGGTGGEKLFF. The CDR3 DNA reads as TGCGCCAGCAGCCCCGGTGGAGGGACAGGTGGCGAAAAACTGTTTTTT.

The chain combines TRBV11-2 with TRBJ1-1; perhaps TRBD1 as D (5 bases). This CDR3 has 13 residues. Germline V gene data show CDR1 as SGHAT and CDR2 as FQNNGV. The V end lost 2 bases, the J end lost 7 bases, and 11 bases lay between the germline ends. CDR3 DNA: TGTGCCAGCAGCTTAAGAGACAGAGGTGAAGCTTTCTTT. This sequence encodes CASSLRDRGEAFF.

This clone has only a few counts. The J gene is TRBJ2-7, the V gene TRBV19; D unclear. CDR1 and CDR2 (germline): LNHDA, SQIVND (reference sequence). Trimming stripped 5 bases from V and 4 bases from J, with 12 bases between. This CDR3 comprises 13 residues. The CDR3 is CASSRPHGYEQYF. The CDR3 DNA sequence: TGTGCCAGTAGTCGCCCTCACGGGTACGAGCAGTACTTC.

The sample holds a few counts of this clone. The J gene is TRBJ2-1, the V gene TRBV28; D might be TRBD1 (6 bases). CDR3 size: 14 residues. The V gene lost 7 bases and the J gene lost 7 bases, with 17 bases spanning the gap. CDR1 is MDHEN and CDR2 is SYDVKM in the germline V gene. The CDR3 spells CASTPGTPRNEQFF. DNA of the CDR3: TGTGCCAGCACTCCCGGGACACCTCGGAATGAGCAGTTCTTC. Based on the CDR3 plus reference TRBV28 and TRBJ2-1, the full variable domain is DVKVTQSSRYLVKRTGEKVFLECVQDMDHENMFWYRQDPGLGLRLIYFSYDVKMKEKGDIPEGYSVSREKKERFSLILESASTNQTSMYLCASTPGTPRNEQFFGPGTRLTVL.

Notes on this clone: The germline gene is not matched at one end of the junction; a read error may be the cause. The same CDR3 arises from other DNA sequences in this sample as well. V is TRBV7-2 and J is TRBJ2-5; 11 bases match TRBD2. This CDR3 region has 16 residues. Per germline, CDR1 SGHTA and CDR2 FQGNSA. CDR3 DNA: TGTGCCAGCAGCTTACCAGGGACTAGCGGAGAAGAGACTCAGTACTTC. Translating it yields CASSLPGTSGEETQYF.

The rearrangement links TRBV2 to TRBJ2-7; 8 bases are a match to TRBD1. From germline, CDR1 is SNHLY and CDR2 FYNNEI. The CDR3 consists of 15 residues. The V and J ends lost 3 bases and 5 bases, in that order; junction bases with no gene match: 9. The CDR3 bases are TGTGCCAGCAGTGAGGGGACAGGACTACTCGACGAGCAGTACTTC. This encodes CASSEGTGLLDEQYF. The full variable domain, rest sourced from reference TRBV2 and TRBJ2-7, is EPEVTQTPSHQVTQMGQEVILRCVPISNHLYFYWYRQILGQKVEFLVSFYNNEISEKSEIFDDQFSVERPDGSNFTLKIRSTKLEDSAMYFCASSEGTGLLDEQYFGPGTRLTVT.

The J gene is TRBJ1-4, the V gene TRBV4-3, with a possible D match to TRBD1 (5 bases). Germline V CDR1 and CDR2: LGHNA, YSLEER. The CDR3 length is 15 residues. The V end lost 4 bases, the J end lost 4 bases, and 13 bases lay between the germline ends. CDR3 nucleotide sequence: TGCGCCAGCAGCCCTCTTACAGGAGATAATGAAAAACTGTTTTTT. Its translation is CASSPLTGDNEKLFF.

The chain couples TRBV5-4 to TRBJ1-2, with D perhaps TRBD1 (5 bases). CDR1 is SGHNT, CDR2 YYREEE, per germline (reference sequence). Trimming left V 1 base short and J 1 base short, with 17 bases between. The CDR3 sequence is 17 residues long. DNA for the CDR3: TGTGCCAGCAGCTTGCTTGGGGCAGTAAACTATAACTATGGCTACACCTTC. Residues: CASSLLGAVNYNYGYTF.

The rearrangement uses TRBV11-2 and TRBJ2-5, with TRBD1 identical over 10 bases. The CDR3 consists of 13 residues. V dropped 5 bases and J dropped 8; count of bases not matched to a gene: 5. CDR1 and CDR2 (germline): SGHAT, FQNNGV. DNA of the CDR3: TGTGCCAGCAGCCCCGGACAGGGGGTAACCCAGTACTTC. The encoded protein is CASSPGQGVTQYF. Full variable domain (rest looked up from reference TRBV11-2 and TRBJ2-5): EAGVAQSPRYKIIEKRQSVAFWCNPISGHATLYWYQQILGQGPKLLIQFQNNGVVDDSQLPKDRFSAERLKGVDSTLKIQPAKLEDSAVYLCASSPGQGVTQYFGPGTRLLVL.

The CDR3 is CASSSGQLNTEAFF. The CDR3 DNA reads TGTGCCAGCAGTTCCGGACAGTTGAACACTGAAGCTTTCTTT. The gene calls are TRBV6-2 or TRBV6-3 and TRBJ1-1, with D possibly being TRBD1 (6 bases). V lost 4 bases to trimming and J lost 0 bases, with 9 bases between them. Germline V CDR1 and CDR2: MNHEY, SVGEGT. This CDR3 has 14 amino acids.

Here the CDR3 DNA reads TGTGCCAGCAGCTTAACGCCAGGGCTGACTACTGAAGCTTTCTTT. It translates to CASSLTPGLTTEAFF. The rearrangement uses TRBV7-3 and TRBJ1-1; perhaps TRBD1 as D (5 bases). Trimming took off 0 bases at V and 5 bases at J, with 13 bases between the two ends. The CDR3 runs to 15 residues. Germline V gene lookup returns CDR1 SGHTA and CDR2 FQGTGA.

The chain couples TRBV28 to TRBJ2-7; 7 nucleotides agree with TRBD1. The CDR3 is 15 amino acids. From germline, CDR1 is MDHEN and CDR2 SYDVKM. V was clipped by 5 bases and J by 3 bases; unmatched bases: 10. As DNA, the CDR3 is TGTGCCAGCAGTCCTTCCCCGGGACAGATCTACGAGCAGTACTTC. Translation: CASSPSPGQIYEQYF.

The chain couples TRBV30 to TRBJ1-2, with TRBD1 as a possible D gene (5 bases). Germline V gives CDR1 GTSNPN, CDR2 SVGIG (reference sequence). The ends were cut back, 6 bases at V and 8 bases at J, with 10 bases in the middle. This CDR3 comprises 10 residues. The CDR3 loop reads CACKGPGYTF. DNA for the CDR3: TGTGCCTGCAAGGGGCCCGGCTACACCTTC.

This rearrangement joins TRBV4-3 to TRBJ1-2; 10 bases fit TRBD1. CDR3 size: 16 residues. Germline-derived CDR1 and CDR2 are LGHNA and YSLEER. Trimming cost V 0 bases and J 8 bases; bases outside gene matches: 9. As DNA, the CDR3 is TGCGCCAGCAGCCAAGAGAGGGACAGGGGAGCCTGGGGCTACACCTTC. Its translation: CASSQERDRGAWGYTF.

This chain joins TRBV7-3 and TRBJ2-1; D is possibly TRBD1 (5 bases). V shed 2 bases and J shed 8 bases, with 16 bases lying between them. CDR1 is SGHTA, CDR2 FQGTGA, per germline. This CDR3 has 15 residues. CDR3 protein: CASSLGAGMIDEQFF. CDR3 nucleotide sequence: TGTGCCAGCAGCTTAGGGGCAGGGATGATCGATGAGCAGTTCTTC.

The gene calls are TRBV19 and TRBJ1-5; 9 bases match TRBD1. V was clipped by 7 bases and J by 6 bases; unmatched bases: 10. Germline CDR1 is LNHDA and CDR2 is SQIVND (reference sequence). This CDR3 has 15 residues. The CDR3 is CASTSTGGIGQPQHF. Here the CDR3 DNA reads TGTGCCAGTACCTCGACAGGGGGTATCGGTCAGCCCCAGCATTTT. Based on the CDR3 plus reference TRBV19 and TRBJ1-5, the full variable domain is DGGITQSPKYLFRKEGQNVTLSCEQNLNHDAMYWYRQDPGQGLRLIYYSQIVNDFQKGDIAEGYSVSREKKESFPLTVTSAQKNPTAFYLCASTSTGGIGQPQHFGDGTRLSIL.

V usage is TRBV3-1 (or the pseudogene TRBV3-2) and J usage is TRBJ2-3; maybe TRBD2 (5 bases). The CDR3 contains 16 residues. CDR1 LGHDT and CDR2 YNNKEL come from the germline V gene (reference sequence). V was trimmed by 5 bases and J by 0 bases, leaving 15 bases between them. The CDR3 bases are TGTGCCAGCAGCAAACGCACGGGGTCTAGCACAGATACGCAGTATTTT. Translating it yields CASSKRTGSSTDTQYF.

The chain joins TRBV12-5 to TRBJ1-2; D call uncertain. This CDR3 is built from 14 residues. Germline V gene data show CDR1 as LGHNT and CDR2 as FRNRAP. V lost 4 bases and J lost 5, with 14 bases in between. The CDR3 DNA sequence: TGTGCTAGTGGTTCCGTCCCCCTTATATATGGCTACACCTTC. As protein: CASGSVPLIYGYTF.

The chain uses TRBV4-2 and TRBJ2-5; D is uncertain. Trimming removed 1 base at V and 5 bases at J, with 2 bases between. This CDR3 is built from 11 residues. CDR1 and CDR2 from the germline V gene are LGHNA and YNFKEQ. The CDR3 region has the DNA TGTGCCAGCAGCCAAGCGGAGACCCAGTACTTC. It translates to CASSQAETQYF.

The J gene is TRBJ1-1, the V gene TRBV4-1; D may be TRBD1 (6 bases). CDR3 length: 14 amino acids. Trimming took off 0 bases at V and 4 bases at J, with 9 bases between the two ends. CDR1 MGHRA and CDR2 YSYEKL come from the germline V gene. The CDR3 DNA is TGCGCCAGCAGCCAAGATAGGGGGTTCACTGAAGCTTTCTTT. The encoded protein is CASSQDRGFTEAFF.

The CDR3 sequence is CAWTSIPIEEKLFF. Here the CDR3 DNA reads TGTGCCTGGACCTCGATCCCGATCGAGGAAAAACTGTTTTTT. The chain has TRBV30 and TRBJ1-4; D is unclear. Deletions cut 4 bases from V and 8 bases from J, with 17 bases between. The germline V gene encodes CDR1 GTSNPN and CDR2 SVGIG (reference sequence). CDR3 size: 14 residues. Looking up the rest from reference TRBV30 and TRBJ1-4 gives the full variable domain: SQTIHQWPATLVQPVGSPLSLECTVEGTSNPNLYWYRQAAGRGLQLLFYSVGIGQISSEVPQNLSASRPQDRQFILSSKKLLLSDSGFYLCAWTSIPIEEKLFFGSGTQLSVL.

This rearrangement joins TRBV27 to TRBJ1-5; D is perhaps TRBD1 (5 bases). The ends were cut back, 2 bases at V and 3 bases at J, with 17 bases in the middle. This CDR3 contains 17 residues. Germline loops: CDR1 MNHEY, CDR2 SMNVEV (reference sequence). CDR3 coding DNA: TGTGCCAGCAGTTTAGGGGCCCCATACAGAAACAATCAGCCCCAGCATTTT. It is translated as CASSLGAPYRNNQPQHF.

The V gene is TRBV9, the J gene TRBJ1-1, with no clear D. This CDR3 contains 17 residues. Trimming left V 4 bases short and J 1 base short, with 20 bases between. Looked up from germline, CDR1 is SGDLS and CDR2 is YYNGEE. The chain's CDR3 is CASSPLLSRGRNTEAFF. The CDR3 DNA reads as TGTGCCAGCAGCCCCCTACTCTCGCGGGGTAGGAACACTGAAGCTTTCTTT.